The 4 T cell receptor beta chains below all came from one sample that was sequenced in a study of post-analysis software for immune sequencing data. Study conclusions and caveats: Controls had lower frequencies than patients of 4 or 5 TRBV segments, which included TRBV5-6, TRBV5-1 and TRBV20-1.

These receptors have no known antigen. Incorporated into the TCR beta cDNA libraries were unique molecular identifiers, which served to reduce PCR and sequencing biases. TCRdb analysed the PCR reads with MiXCR anew, one entry per CDR3 protein. The table lists roughly 410,000 distinct CDR3 sequences, roughly 38% of them singletons. What was sequenced was blood. Every receptor here comes from a girl aged 5 to 17 with multiple sclerosis.

The chain carries TRBV7-2 and TRBJ1-5; D remains unclear. Germline CDR1 reads SGHTA; CDR2 reads FQGNSA. The ends were cut back, 5 bases at V and 5 bases at J, with 16 bases in the middle. There are 15 residues in the CDR3. This CDR3 is CASSLRGASYQPQHF. The CDR3 DNA sequence: TGTGCCAGCAGCCTTCGGGGAGCTTCGTATCAGCCCCAGCATTTT.

This clonotype was detected a few times. The chain couples TRBV24-1 to TRBJ2-1; 14 bases are a match to TRBD2. This CDR3 is built from 16 residues. The trim removed 4 bases at V and 6 bases at J, leaving 4 bases unmatched. In germline, CDR1 is KGHDR, CDR2 SFDVKD. For the CDR3, the DNA is TGTGCCACCAGTGACCCGACTAGCGGGGGGGCCAATGAGCAGTTCTTC. This gives the protein CATSDPTSGGANEQFF.

This clonotype was found a few times. The rearrangement joins TRBV10-3 to TRBJ1-2; 10 nucleotides align to TRBD1. Germline loops: CDR1 ENHRY, CDR2 SYGVKD. The CDR3 spans 15 residues. Germline trimming cut 3 bases from V and 3 bases from J; bases unmatched to any gene: 4. CDR3 sequence reads: CAISEGTGDHYGYTF. CDR3 bases: TGTGCCATCAGTGAAGGGACAGGGGATCACTATGGCTACACCTTC.

This CDR3 reads CASSQGLFTNEQFF. The DNA of the CDR3 is TGTGCCAGCAGCCAAGGCCTTTTCACCAATGAGCAGTTCTTC. This chain connects TRBV3-1 to TRBJ2-1; D is uncertain. The CDR3 loop spans 14 amino acids. Germline loops: CDR1 LGHDT, CDR2 YNNKEL (reference sequence). The V and J ends lost 1 base and 6 bases respectively, with 10 bases between them.